The 5 T cell receptor beta chains below were found in one sample sequenced in a study of T cells in Graves' hyperthyroidism and ophthalmopathy. TCR beta CDR3 regions were amplified from RNA transcripts. When the TCR CDR3 underwent first-round RT-PCR, the HTBI primer set was used. TCRdb reprocessed the multiplex PCR reads via MiXCR and lists one record per CDR3 protein. The profile covers 350,000 or so distinct CDR3 sequences, with over 20% appearing a single time and around 48% taken by the ten largest. The specimen sequenced was blood. The receptor source for this set is a woman aged 45-60 years with Graves' hyperthyroidism.

V usage is TRBV6-1 and J usage is TRBJ2-2; D gene ambiguous. The CDR3 length is 14 residues. Germline V gene data show CDR1 as MNHNS and CDR2 as SASEGT. Trimming removed 0 bases from V and 3 bases from J, with 5 bases in between. As DNA, the CDR3 is TGTGCCAGCAGTGAAGCAGGAGACACCGGGGAGCTGTTTTTT. It specifies CASSEAGDTGELFF.

This clonotype has at least ten counts. The CDR3 DNA reads as TGTGCCAGCAGCTTAGCATCAGGCACCGGGGAGCTGTTTTTT. Its translation is CASSLASGTGELFF. V is TRBV7-6 and J is TRBJ2-2; D gene uncertain. V lost 0 bases and J lost 4, with 6 bases in between. Germline V CDR1 and CDR2: SGHVS, FNYEAQ. The CDR3 is 14 residues long.

For the CDR3, the DNA is TGTGCCATCAGGGGGCAGGACACCGGGGAGCTGTTTTTT. Translated, it gives CAIRGQDTGELFF. This chain links TRBV10-3 with TRBJ2-2; possible D gene TRBD1, 5 bases. In germline, CDR1 is ENHRY, CDR2 SYGVKD. V shed 6 bases and J shed 3 bases, with 8 bases lying between them. The CDR3 runs to 13 residues.

The chain couples TRBV28 to TRBJ1-5, with D perhaps matching TRBD1 (6 bases). The V gene's germline CDR1 is MDHEN and CDR2 SYDVKM. V was cut by 7 bases and J by 0 bases, with 19 bases left in between. The CDR3 contains 17 residues. The CDR3 is CASTHGGAGGSNQPQHF. CDR3 DNA: TGTGCCAGCACCCACGGGGGGGCTGGGGGTAGCAATCAGCCCCAGCATTTT.

This clonotype was observed at least ten times. The V call is TRBV2, the J call TRBJ1-2; 10 bases are a match to TRBD1. This CDR3 has 14 amino acids. The J segment lost 4 bases and the V segment lost 6 bases, leaving 5 bases of the junction unmatched. From germline, CDR1 is SNHLY and CDR2 FYNNEI. CDR3 nucleotide sequence: TGTGCCAGCAGGCCCCGGGACAGGGGCTATGGCTACACCTTC. Amino acid sequence: CASRPRDRGYGYTF.